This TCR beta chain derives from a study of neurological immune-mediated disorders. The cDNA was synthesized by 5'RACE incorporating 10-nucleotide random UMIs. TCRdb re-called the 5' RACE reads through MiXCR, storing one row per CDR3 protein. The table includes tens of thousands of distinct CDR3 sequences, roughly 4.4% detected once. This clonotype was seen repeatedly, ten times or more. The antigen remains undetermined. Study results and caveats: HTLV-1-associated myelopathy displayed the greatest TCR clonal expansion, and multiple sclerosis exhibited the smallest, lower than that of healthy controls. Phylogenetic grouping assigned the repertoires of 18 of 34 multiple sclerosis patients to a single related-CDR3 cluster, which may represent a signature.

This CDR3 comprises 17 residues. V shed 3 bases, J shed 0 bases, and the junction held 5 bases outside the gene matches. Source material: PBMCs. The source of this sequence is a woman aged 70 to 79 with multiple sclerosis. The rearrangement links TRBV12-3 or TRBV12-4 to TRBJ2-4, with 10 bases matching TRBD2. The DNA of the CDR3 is TGTGCCAGCAGTTTTAAAGCGGGAGGGCTAGCCAAAAACATTCAGTACTTC. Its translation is CASSFKAGGLAKNIQYF.